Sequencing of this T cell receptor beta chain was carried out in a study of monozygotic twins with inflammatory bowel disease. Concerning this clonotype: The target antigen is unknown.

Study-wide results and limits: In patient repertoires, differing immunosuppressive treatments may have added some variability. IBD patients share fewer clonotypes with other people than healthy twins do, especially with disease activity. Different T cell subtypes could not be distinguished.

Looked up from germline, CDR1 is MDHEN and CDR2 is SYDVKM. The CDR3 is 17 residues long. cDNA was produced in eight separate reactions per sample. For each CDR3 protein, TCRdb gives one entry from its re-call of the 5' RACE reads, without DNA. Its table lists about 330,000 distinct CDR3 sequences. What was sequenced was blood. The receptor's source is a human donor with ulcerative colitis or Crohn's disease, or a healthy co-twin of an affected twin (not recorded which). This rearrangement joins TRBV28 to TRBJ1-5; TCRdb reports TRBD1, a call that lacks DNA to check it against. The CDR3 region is CASSLQRQGGTNQPQHF.